Each of the 28 T cell receptor beta chains below was sequenced from the same sample in a study of blood T cell repertoires in COVID-19. This table comes from immunoSEQ multiplex PCR, and its TCRdb copy is limited to in-frame clones, with some not included. The repertoire holds about 100,000 clones, with about 88% as singletons. The specimen was peripheral blood. The receptors were sampled from a human donor in a cohort sampled during active COVID-19.

This sequence joins TRBV19 and TRBJ1-1; TRBD1 matches at 7 bases. The CDR3 has 14 amino acids. Looked up from germline, CDR1 is LNHDA and CDR2 is SQIVND (reference sequence). Trimming took 3 bases from V and 3 from J; bases not matched to a gene: 4. CDR3 sequence: CASSMGDRYTEAFF. In DNA, the CDR3 is TGTGCCAGTAGTATGGGGGACAGATACACTGAAGCTTTCTTT.

CDR3 bases: TGTGCCAGCAGCTCAACACCCTTGGGACAGGGGGAAGGCGGGGAGCTGTTTTTT. Protein sequence: CASSSTPLGQGEGGELFF. The V call is TRBV7-7, the J call TRBJ2-2, with 11 bases lining up with TRBD1. Trimming at V came to 4 bases and at J to 7 bases, leaving 14 bases not matched to a gene. The length of the CDR3 is 18 residues. Germline V CDR1 and CDR2: SSHAT, FNYEAQ (reference sequence). The full variable domain, its missing parts supplied by reference TRBV7-7 and TRBJ2-2, is GAGVSQSPRYKVTKRGQDVTLRCDPISSHATLYWYQQALGQGPEFLTYFNYEAQPDKSGLPSDRFSAERPEGSISTLTIQRTEQRDSAMYRCASSSTPLGQGEGGELFFGEGSRLTVL.

CDR3 DNA sequence: TGTGCCACCAGTGATCCCTTGACAGGGGCGCCCCAAGAGACCCAGTACTTC. It translates to CATSDPLTGAPQETQYF. The V and J genes are TRBV24-1 and TRBJ2-5; 8 bases line up with TRBD1. The CDR3 totals 17 residues. Unmatched junction bases numbered 9, after V lost 3 bases and J lost 1 base. In germline, CDR1 is KGHDR, CDR2 SFDVKD.

The chain uses TRBV30 and TRBJ2-7, with TRBD1 as a possible D gene (5 bases). The CDR3 totals 15 residues. Germline values: CDR1 GTSNPN, CDR2 SVGIG (reference sequence). Deletions cut 0 bases from V and 5 bases from J, with 17 bases between. CDR3: CAWSVSGGRAHEQYF. Written as DNA, the CDR3 is TGTGCCTGGAGTGTGAGTGGCGGCAGGGCCCACGAGCAGTACTTC.

This sequence joins TRBV7-3 and TRBJ2-2; 13 bases match TRBD2. Trimming removed 2 bases from V and 4 bases from J; junction bases left unmatched: 10. CDR1 and CDR2 from the germline V gene are SGHTA and FQGTGA. This CDR3 contains 19 residues. CDR3 nucleotides: TGTGCCAGCAGCTTAGTTGGACTAGCGGGGGCCCTGGGCACCGGGGAGCTGTTTTTT. This gives the protein CASSLVGLAGALGTGELFF.

In this sample, this clone turned up many times. The J gene is TRBJ1-1, the V gene TRBV6-2 or TRBV6-3; no reliable D call. CDR3 size: 14 residues. The V gene's germline CDR1 is MNHEY and CDR2 SVGEGT. Trimming took off 5 bases at V and 0 bases at J, with 10 bases between the two ends. The CDR3 here is CASSIQIMNTEAFF. The CDR3 DNA is TGTGCCAGCAGTATACAGATTATGAACACTGAAGCTTTCTTT.

This chain connects TRBV7-3 to TRBJ2-2; the D gene is possibly TRBD1 (5 bases). The CDR3 is 14 residues long. Germline V CDR1 and CDR2: SGHTA, FQGTGA. V was trimmed by 6 bases and J by 2 bases, leaving 10 bases between them. This CDR3 is CASRPQGNTGELFF. In nucleotides, the CDR3 is TGTGCCAGCAGACCTCAGGGAAACACCGGGGAGCTGTTTTTT.

The CDR3 bases are TGTGCCAGCTCACACGTGACCGGGACAGATTTTCTCTACGAGCAGTACTTC. Its protein product is CASSHVTGTDFLYEQYF. The chain recombines TRBV18 with TRBJ2-7; 7 bases match TRBD1. The CDR3 runs 17 residues. Germline V lookup: CDR1 KGHSH, CDR2 LQKENI. The J segment lost 3 bases and the V segment lost 4 bases, leaving 15 bases of the junction unmatched.

The CDR3 loop is CASSVSGGAGKTQYF. DNA for the CDR3: TGTGCCAGCAGCGTCAGCGGGGGGGCGGGGAAGACCCAGTACTTC. J is TRBJ2-5 and V is TRBV9; 10 positions match TRBD2. The ends lost 2 bases at V and 6 bases at J; junction bases unmatched: 7. CDR3 length: 15 residues. Germline lookup yields CDR1 SGDLS and CDR2 YYNGEE.

In DNA form, the CDR3 reads TGTGCCAGCAGTGAAGCAGGGGCGATCGTATCCTACGAGCAGTACTTC. Amino acids: CASSEAGAIVSYEQYF. This rearrangement joins TRBV2 to TRBJ2-7, with a possible D match to TRBD1 (5 bases). Trimming shortened V by 0 bases and J by 1 base, and 13 bases separated the two germline ends. Germline V gene lookup returns CDR1 SNHLY and CDR2 FYNNEI. The CDR3 runs to 16 residues.

The rearrangement links TRBV3-1 (or the pseudogene TRBV3-2) to TRBJ2-3; the match to TRBD2 covers 8 bases. The CDR3 contains 15 residues. The trim removed 3 bases at V and 1 base at J, leaving 3 bases unmatched. Germline-derived CDR1 and CDR2 are LGHDT and YNNKEL (reference sequence). CDR3 DNA sequence: TGTGCCAGCAGCCAGCGGGGGGATCGCACAGATACGCAGTATTTT. This codes for CASSQRGDRTDTQYF.

The chain joins TRBV11-2 to TRBJ2-5; 14 nucleotides match TRBD2. This CDR3 has 18 residues. V lost 1 base to trimming and J lost 5 bases; unmatched junction nucleotides: 9. Germline lookup yields CDR1 SGHAT and CDR2 FQNNGV. The CDR3 here is CASSLVVGLAGVQETQYF. The CDR3 DNA reads TGTGCCAGCAGCTTAGTGGTGGGACTAGCGGGAGTACAGGAGACCCAGTACTTC.

The rearrangement links TRBV19 to TRBJ1-2, with 8 nucleotides matching TRBD1. CDR3 size: 15 residues. Losses at the gene ends were 10 bases for V and 2 bases for J; bases not matched to a gene: 12. The germline CDR1 and CDR2 sequences are LNHDA and SQIVND (reference sequence). The CDR3 reads CATQSSRGRNYGYTF. For the CDR3, the DNA is TGTGCCACTCAATCCAGCAGGGGGCGAAACTATGGCTACACCTTC.

The chain joins TRBV6-4 to TRBJ2-2; D not resolved. V was clipped by 4 bases and J by 4 bases, with 10 bases between them. The CDR3 is 14 residues long. Per germline, CDR1 MRHNA and CDR2 SNTAGT. CDR3 residues: CASSVLPGTGELFF. CDR3 in DNA: TGTGCCAGCAGTGTTTTGCCGGGCACCGGGGAGCTGTTTTTT.

The J gene is TRBJ2-1, the V gene TRBV28; 12 bases align to TRBD2. Germline values: CDR1 MDHEN, CDR2 SYDVKM. J lost 15 bases, V lost 5 bases, and 11 bases had no gene match. The CDR3 is 14 residues long. CDR3 in amino acids: CASSRLTSGRVLFF. The CDR3 nucleotides read TGTGCCAGCAGTCGGTTGACTAGCGGGAGAGTCTTGTTCTTC.

The chain couples TRBV6-2 or TRBV6-3 to TRBJ1-2; D gene unclear. The CDR3 is made up of 11 amino acids. CDR1 and CDR2 (germline): MNHEY, SVGEGT. The germline V and J ends were trimmed by 6 bases and 8 bases, with 10 bases remaining between them. This CDR3 is CASSPPGGYTF. The CDR3 DNA follows: TGTGCCAGCAGCCCCCCGGGAGGCTACACCTTC.

The V call is TRBV12-3 or TRBV12-4, the J call TRBJ2-2; D is uncertain. The CDR3 has 12 residues. V lost 6 bases and J 8 bases, leaving 10 bases between the germline ends. The CDR3 here is CASSPGRGELFF. The CDR3 nucleotides are TGTGCCAGCAGCCCAGGCCGGGGGGAGCTGTTTTTT.

This clone appeared a single time. This CDR3 is CATSDGTREVNEQFF. The CDR3 nucleotides are TGTGCCACCAGTGATGGAACGCGAGAGGTGAATGAGCAGTTCTTC. The V gene is TRBV24-1, the J gene TRBJ2-1; D gene unclear. The germline CDR1 and CDR2 sequences are KGHDR and SFDVKD. V was cut by 3 bases and J by 7 bases, with 15 bases left in between. This CDR3 has 15 residues.

The genes are TRBV19 and TRBJ2-5, with TRBD1 identical over 7 bases. V lost 4 bases, J lost 4 bases, and 6 bases stayed unmatched. This CDR3 is 14 amino acids long. Germline V lookup: CDR1 LNHDA, CDR2 SQIVND (reference sequence). The CDR3 loop reads CASSTKQGRETQYF. CDR3 in DNA: TGTGCCAGTAGTACGAAACAGGGGAGAGAGACCCAGTACTTC.

V usage is TRBV5-1 and J usage is TRBJ2-1; 9 bases map to TRBD2. Per germline, CDR1 SGHRS and CDR2 YFSETQ. This CDR3 comprises 15 residues. J was trimmed by 6 bases and V by 0 bases; bases with no gene match: 4. Here the CDR3 reads CASSLVAGGLNEQFF. In DNA form, the CDR3 reads TGCGCCAGCAGCTTGGTGGCGGGGGGGCTCAATGAGCAGTTCTTC.

The CDR3 reads CASSLDQVQQYF. In nucleotides, the CDR3 is TGTGCCAGCAGCTTGGACCAGGTTCAACAGTACTTC. V gene TRBV5-6 combines with J gene TRBJ2-7, with no clear D. Trimming removed 0 bases at V and 10 bases at J, with 11 bases between. Per the germline V gene, CDR1 is SGHDT and CDR2 is YYEEEE. The CDR3 is 12 residues long.

The genes are TRBV6-5 and TRBJ2-2, with D perhaps TRBD1 (6 bases). The CDR3 sequence is 14 residues long. V was trimmed by 5 bases and J by 6 bases, leaving 13 bases between them. Germline V CDR1 and CDR2: MNHEY, SVGAGI. Written as DNA, the CDR3 is TGTGCCAGCAGTCCAGACAGGTCGCCCGGGGAGCTGTTTTTT. Translated: CASSPDRSPGELFF.

This sequence joins TRBV14 and TRBJ1-1; D not certain. The length of the CDR3 is 13 residues. Germline-derived CDR1 and CDR2 are SGHDN and FVKESK. Trimming removed 4 bases at V and 5 bases at J, with 11 bases between. CDR3 loop: CASSPSKRTEAFF. The DNA of the CDR3 is TGTGCCAGCAGCCCCTCCAAGAGGACTGAAGCTTTCTTT.

The chain links TRBV28 to TRBJ1-5; 7 nucleotides agree with TRBD1. CDR1 and CDR2 (germline): MDHEN, SYDVKM. The CDR3 has 16 amino acids. J was trimmed by 11 bases and V by 3 bases; bases with no gene match: 16. The CDR3 nucleotides are TGTGCCAGCAGTTTTTTCCAGGGGGAAATATACGACTCCCAGCATTTT. Amino acid sequence: CASSFFQGEIYDSQHF.

The chain recombines TRBV6-5 with TRBJ1-4; 9 bases align to TRBD1. J lost 5 bases, V lost 10 bases, and 8 bases had no gene match. The CDR3 is 14 amino acids. Germline V gene sequence: CDR1 MNHEY, CDR2 SVGAGI. CDR3: CATSPTGGNEKLFF. CDR3 sequence (DNA): TGTGCCACTTCCCCGACAGGGGGGAATGAAAAACTGTTTTTT.

The chain couples TRBV19 to TRBJ2-7, with 7 positions matching TRBD2. Germline-derived CDR1 and CDR2 are LNHDA and SQIVND (reference sequence). With 2 bases clipped from V and 2 bases from J, the junction kept 6 bases outside the gene matches. The CDR3 is 15 residues long. CDR3 protein: CASSISAGEAYEQYF. In DNA, the CDR3 is TGTGCCAGTAGTATATCGGCGGGAGAGGCCTACGAGCAGTACTTC.

The V gene is TRBV30, the J gene TRBJ2-3; D possibly corresponds to TRBD2 (5 bases). There are 13 residues in the CDR3. Germline CDR1 is GTSNPN and CDR2 is SVGIG (reference sequence). The V and J ends lost 7 bases and 4 bases respectively, with 15 bases between them. The CDR3 DNA sequence: TGTGCCTTCGTCCGGGGTGCCTCAGATACGCAGTATTTT. It yields the protein CAFVRGASDTQYF.

CDR3 sequence reads: CASSLAGLGTDTQYF. The CDR3 DNA reads TGTGCCAGCAGCTTAGCAGGGTTAGGGACAGATACGCAGTATTTT. The genes are TRBV11-2 and TRBJ2-3; possibly TRBD1 for D (5 bases). The germline gives CDR1 SGHAT, CDR2 FQNNGV. The CDR3 is 15 amino acids. V was trimmed by 1 base and J by 3 bases, leaving 11 bases between them.